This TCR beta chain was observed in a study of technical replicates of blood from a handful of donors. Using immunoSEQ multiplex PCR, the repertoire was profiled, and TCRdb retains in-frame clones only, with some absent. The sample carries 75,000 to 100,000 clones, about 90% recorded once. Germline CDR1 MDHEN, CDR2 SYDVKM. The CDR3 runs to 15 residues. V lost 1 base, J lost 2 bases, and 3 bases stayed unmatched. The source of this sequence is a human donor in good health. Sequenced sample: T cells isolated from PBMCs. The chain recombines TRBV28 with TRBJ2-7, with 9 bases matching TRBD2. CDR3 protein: CASSLFSSGTYEQYF. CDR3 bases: TGTGCCAGCAGTTTATTTTCTAGCGGGACCTACGAGCAGTACTTC.